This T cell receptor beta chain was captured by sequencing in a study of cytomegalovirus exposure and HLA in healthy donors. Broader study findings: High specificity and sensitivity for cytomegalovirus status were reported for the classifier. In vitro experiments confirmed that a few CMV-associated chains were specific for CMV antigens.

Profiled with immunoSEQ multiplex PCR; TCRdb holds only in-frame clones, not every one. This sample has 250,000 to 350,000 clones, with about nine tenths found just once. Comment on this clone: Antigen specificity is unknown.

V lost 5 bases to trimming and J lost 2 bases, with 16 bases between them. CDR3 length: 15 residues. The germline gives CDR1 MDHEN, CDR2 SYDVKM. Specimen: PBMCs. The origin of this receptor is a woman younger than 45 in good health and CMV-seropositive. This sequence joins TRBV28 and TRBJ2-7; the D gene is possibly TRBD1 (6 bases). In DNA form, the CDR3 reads TGTGCCAGCAGTCCCCACGAGACAGGCCCCTACGAGCAGTACTTC. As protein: CASSPHETGPYEQYF.